This TCR beta chain is drawn from a study of T cell repertoires in cytomegalovirus infection (dated by TCRdb to 2018 to 2020). About the full investigation: Donor HLA type was relevant to the analysis, as public TCR beta signatures indicated carriage of CMV infection together with the matching HLA type. Beyond this particular receptor, the publication reports: The ex vivo response was dominated by HLA-C-restricted CMV-specific TCR beta clonotypes, and the single most frequent clonotype in two of eight donors was supplied by these HLA-C-restricted clonotypes. In both this cohort and an independent roughly 400-donor cohort, the cumulative frequency of public TCR beta family members distinguished carriers of CMV infection plus the relevant HLA type.

The CDR3 runs 14 residues from the cysteine to the phenylalanine. Only CDR3 DNA is held: 42 bases, read in frame from base 1. The germline V and J ends show losses of 7 bases and 4 bases respectively, and no gene match explains 6 bases of the junction. For CDR1 and CDR2, the germline V gene (reference sequence) lists MNHNY and SVGAGI. With respect to this clonotype: No cognate antigen has been identified for it. Base-call qualities are not available, and no considerably larger clone is one nucleotide away.

The sample was run on an Illumina HiSeq 1500. TCRdb handled the public reads itself, with Q25 trimming in fastp and clone calling in MiXCR, and kept productive beta chains. Rows are combined by CDR3 protein, so each entry shows the most common genes and DNA. This sample lists approximately 500,000 distinct CDR3 sequences; roughly 29% were detected once. Of the sample, less than 15% falls within the top ten clones. This TCR was recovered from a human donor in good health (CMV status not recorded). Some clones in this sample may be carry-over from other donors' samples. Sequencing was carried out using PBMCs. The chain employs TRBV6-6 and TRBJ2-4; 8 of the junction bases match TRBD1. For the CDR3, the sequence is CASNDRGSKNIQYF. The sequenced DNA: TGTGCCAGCAACGACAGGGGCTCGAAAAACATTCAGTACTTC.